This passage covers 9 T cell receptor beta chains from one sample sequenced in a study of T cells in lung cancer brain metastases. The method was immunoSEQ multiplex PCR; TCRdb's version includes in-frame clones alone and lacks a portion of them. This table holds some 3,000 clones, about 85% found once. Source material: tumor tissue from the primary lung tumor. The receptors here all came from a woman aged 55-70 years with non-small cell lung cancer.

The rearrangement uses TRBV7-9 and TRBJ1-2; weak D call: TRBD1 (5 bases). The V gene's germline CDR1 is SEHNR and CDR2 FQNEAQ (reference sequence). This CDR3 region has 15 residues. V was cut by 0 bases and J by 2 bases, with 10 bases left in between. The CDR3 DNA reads TGTGCCAGCAGCTTAGCGGGGCAGGCGAACTATGGCTACACCTTC. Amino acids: CASSLAGQANYGYTF.

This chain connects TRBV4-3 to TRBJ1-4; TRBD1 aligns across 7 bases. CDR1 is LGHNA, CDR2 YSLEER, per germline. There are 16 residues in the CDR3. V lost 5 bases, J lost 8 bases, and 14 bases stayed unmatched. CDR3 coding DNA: TGCGCCAGCAGCGCAAACCCTACAGGGGTAAACGAAAAACTGTTTTTT. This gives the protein CASSANPTGVNEKLFF.

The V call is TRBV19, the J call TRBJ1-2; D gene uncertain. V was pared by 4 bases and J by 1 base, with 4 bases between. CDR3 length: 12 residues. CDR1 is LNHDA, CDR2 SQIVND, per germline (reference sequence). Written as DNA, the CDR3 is TGTGCCAGTAGTACCGATAACTATGGCTACACCTTC. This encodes CASSTDNYGYTF.

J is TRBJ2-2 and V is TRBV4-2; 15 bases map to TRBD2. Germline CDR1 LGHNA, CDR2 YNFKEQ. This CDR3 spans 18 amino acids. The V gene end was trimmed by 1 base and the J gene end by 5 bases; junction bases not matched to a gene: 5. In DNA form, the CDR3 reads TGTGCCAGCAGCCAAGTGTCGGGACTAGCGGGGGGAACCGGGGAGCTGTTTTTT. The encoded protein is CASSQVSGLAGGTGELFF.

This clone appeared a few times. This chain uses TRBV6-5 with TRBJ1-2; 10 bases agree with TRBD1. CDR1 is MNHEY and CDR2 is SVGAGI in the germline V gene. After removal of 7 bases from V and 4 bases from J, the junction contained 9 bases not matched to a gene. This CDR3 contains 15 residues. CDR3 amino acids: CASTNRQGAIYGYTF. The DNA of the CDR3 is TGTGCCAGCACTAATCGACAGGGGGCCATCTATGGCTACACCTTC.

DNA of the CDR3: TGTGCCAGCAGCCGCGCCGGGACGATGGACAATGAGCAGTTCTTC. Amino acids: CASSRAGTMDNEQFF. This chain uses TRBV5-4 with TRBJ2-1; D may be TRBD1 or TRBD2 (5 bases each). V lost 4 bases, J lost 5 bases, and 16 bases lay in between. Germline V gene lookup returns CDR1 SGHNT and CDR2 YYREEE (reference sequence). The length of the CDR3 is 15 residues.

CDR3 sequence (DNA): TGTGCCAGCAGCCCGCAGATTTCCTACGAGCAGTACTTC. It encodes CASSPQISYEQYF. The chain has TRBV7-2 and TRBJ2-7; unclear D gene. This CDR3 has 13 residues. V lost 5 bases, J lost 1 base, and 9 bases lay in between. CDR1 is SGHTA, CDR2 FQGNSA, per germline.

For the CDR3, the DNA is TGTGCCAGCAGTCGACTAGCGGGGCGGTACGAGCAGTACTTC. Its protein is CASSRLAGRYEQYF. The rearrangement joins TRBV2 to TRBJ2-7, with 11 nucleotides matching TRBD2. The germline CDR1 and CDR2 sequences are SNHLY and FYNNEI. This CDR3 has 14 residues. J gave up 4 bases and V 5 bases, and 4 bases lay outside the gene matches.

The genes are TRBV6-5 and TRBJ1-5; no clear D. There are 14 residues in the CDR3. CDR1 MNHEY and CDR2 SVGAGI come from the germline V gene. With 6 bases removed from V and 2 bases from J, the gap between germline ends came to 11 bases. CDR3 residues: CASRVGSGNQPQHF. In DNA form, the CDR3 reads TGTGCCAGCAGAGTGGGGTCTGGCAATCAGCCCCAGCATTTT.